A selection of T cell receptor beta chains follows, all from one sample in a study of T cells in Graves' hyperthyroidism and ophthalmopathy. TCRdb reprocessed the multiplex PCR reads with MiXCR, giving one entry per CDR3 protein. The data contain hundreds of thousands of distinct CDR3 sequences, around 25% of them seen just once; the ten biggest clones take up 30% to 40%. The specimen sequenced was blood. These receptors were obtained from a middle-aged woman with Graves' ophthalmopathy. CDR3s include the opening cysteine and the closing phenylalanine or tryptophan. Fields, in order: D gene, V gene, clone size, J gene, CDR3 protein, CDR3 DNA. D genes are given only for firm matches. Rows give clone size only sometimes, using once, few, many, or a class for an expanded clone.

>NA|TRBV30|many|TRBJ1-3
CAWRRASGNTIYF
TGTGCCTGGAGAAGGGCCTCTGGAAACACCATATATTTT
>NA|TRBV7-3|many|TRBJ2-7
CASSRRDGYEQYF
TGTGCCAGCAGCCGGCGGGACGGCTACGAGCAGTACTTC
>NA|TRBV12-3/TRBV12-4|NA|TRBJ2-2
CASSLAGAAGGELFF
TGTGCCAGCAGTTTAGCGGGAGCCGCAGGGGGGGAGCTGTTTTTT
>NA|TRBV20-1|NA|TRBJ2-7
CSAMGGKSYEQYF
TGCAGTGCGATGGGGGGAAAGTCCTACGAGCAGTACTTC
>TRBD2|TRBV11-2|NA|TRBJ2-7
CASSLWTSGRAGYEQYF
TGTGCCAGCAGCTTATGGACTAGCGGGAGGGCCGGGTACGAGCAGTACTTC
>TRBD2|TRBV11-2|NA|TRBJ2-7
CASSPQAGGSTYEQYF
TGTGCCAGCAGCCCGCAAGCGGGGGGCAGTACCTACGAGCAGTACTTC
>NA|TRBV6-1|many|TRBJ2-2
CASSQWRGENTGELFF
TGTGCCAGCAGCCAGTGGCGAGGCGAGAACACCGGGGAGCTGTTTTTT
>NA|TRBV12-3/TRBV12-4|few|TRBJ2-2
CASGLGVTLNTGELFF
TGTGCCAGCGGTTTGGGGGTCACATTGAACACCGGGGAGCTGTTTTTT
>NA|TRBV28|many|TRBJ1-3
CASSLQGGNTIYF
TGTGCCAGCAGTTTGCAGGGTGGAAACACCATATATTTT
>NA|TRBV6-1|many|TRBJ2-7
CASRTHRGTNGEQYF
TGTGCCAGCAGGACCCACCGCGGGACCAACGGGGAGCAGTACTTC
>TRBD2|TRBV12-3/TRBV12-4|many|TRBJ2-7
CASSPPAGGSWEQYF
TGTGCCAGCAGTCCCCCAGCGGGAGGATCGTGGGAGCAGTACTTC
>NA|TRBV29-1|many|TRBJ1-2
CSVETGGSNYGYTF
TGCAGCGTTGAAACGGGGGGATCTAACTATGGCTACACCTTC
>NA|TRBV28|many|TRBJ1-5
CASSVDSFLQPQHF
TGTGCCAGCAGTGTGGACAGTTTTCTTCAGCCCCAGCATTTT
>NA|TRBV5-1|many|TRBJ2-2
CASRSAVNTGELFF
TGCGCCAGCAGATCGGCTGTGAACACCGGGGAGCTGTTTTTT
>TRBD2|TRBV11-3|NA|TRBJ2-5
CASSQWGREEETQYF
TGTGCCAGCAGCCAATGGGGGAGGGAGGAAGAGACCCAGTACTTC
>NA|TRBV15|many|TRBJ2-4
CATSRGGVGKNIQYF
TGTGCCACCAGCAGGGGCGGAGTTGGCAAAAACATTCAGTACTTC
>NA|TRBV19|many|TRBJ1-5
CASSPLAGLNQPQHF
TGTGCCAGTAGTCCTCTGGCAGGACTCAATCAGCCCCAGCATTTT
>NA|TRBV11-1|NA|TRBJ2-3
CASSSSGPTTSTDTQYF
TGTGCCAGCAGCTCGTCCGGGCCTACCACTAGCACAGATACGCAGTATTTT
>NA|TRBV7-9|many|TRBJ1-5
CASSLGASNQPQHF
TGTGCCAGCAGCTTAGGGGCTAGCAATCAGCCCCAGCATTTT
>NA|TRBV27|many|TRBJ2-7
CASSPTSSYEQYF
TGTGCCAGCAGTCCGACAAGTTCCTACGAGCAGTACTTC
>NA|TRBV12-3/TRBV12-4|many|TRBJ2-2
CASSRNTGELFF
TGTGCCAGCAGTCGGAACACCGGGGAGCTGTTTTTT
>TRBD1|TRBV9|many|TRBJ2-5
CASSAGQGNQETQYF
TGTGCCAGCAGCGCGGGACAGGGCAACCAAGAGACCCAGTACTTC
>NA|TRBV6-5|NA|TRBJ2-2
CASSYSRRTPGSCFF
NA
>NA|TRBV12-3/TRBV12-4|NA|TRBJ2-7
CASSKTGVEQYF
TGTGCCAGCAGTAAAACAGGCGTCGAGCAGTACTTC
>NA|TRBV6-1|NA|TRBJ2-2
CASTQGDWRDTGELFF
TGTGCCAGCACCCAAGGGGACTGGAGAGACACCGGGGAGCTGTTTTTT
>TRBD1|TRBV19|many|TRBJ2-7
CASSPGTGQSSYEQYF
TGTGCCAGTAGTCCCGGGACAGGGCAAAGCTCCTACGAGCAGTACTTC
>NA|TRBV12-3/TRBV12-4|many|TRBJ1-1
CASSLVERYTEAFF
TGTGCCAGCAGTTTAGTGGAGCGGTACACTGAAGCTTTCTTT
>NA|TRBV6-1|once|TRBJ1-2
CASNKPGQPANYGYTF
TGTGCCAGCAACAAACCCGGACAGCCCGCTAACTATGGCTACACCTTC
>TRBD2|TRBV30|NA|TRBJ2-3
CALSTWTSITDTQYF
TGTGCCTTATCAACATGGACTAGCATCACAGATACGCAGTATTTT